This T cell receptor beta chain comes out of a study of neurological immune-mediated disorders. Per the germline V gene, CDR1 is SGHKS and CDR2 is YYEKEE (reference sequence). The V gene end was trimmed by 3 bases and the J gene end by 0 bases; junction bases not matched to a gene: 7. CDR3 length: 17 amino acids. This clonotype was seen ten or more times. TCRdb ran MiXCR on the 5' RACE reads and lists one entry per CDR3 protein. The data hold roughly 56,000 distinct CDR3 sequences, with 9.5% to 12% observed a single time. The chain uses TRBV5-5 and TRBJ1-1; TRBD1 matches 11 bases. The receptor was derived from a man aged 55-75 years in good health. The sequenced sample consisted of PBMCs. CDR3 DNA sequence: TGTGCCAGCAGCTGGGGACAGGGGGTTCAAATGAACACTGAAGCTTTCTTT. Amino acid sequence: CASSWGQGVQMNTEAFF. The variable domain in full, completed from reference TRBV5-5 and TRBJ1-1, reads DAGVTQSPTHLIKTRGQQVTLRCSPISGHKSVSWYQQVLGQGPQFIFQYYEKEERGRGNFPDRFSARQFPNYSSELNVNALLLGDSALYLCASSWGQGVQMNTEAFFGQGTRLTVV.